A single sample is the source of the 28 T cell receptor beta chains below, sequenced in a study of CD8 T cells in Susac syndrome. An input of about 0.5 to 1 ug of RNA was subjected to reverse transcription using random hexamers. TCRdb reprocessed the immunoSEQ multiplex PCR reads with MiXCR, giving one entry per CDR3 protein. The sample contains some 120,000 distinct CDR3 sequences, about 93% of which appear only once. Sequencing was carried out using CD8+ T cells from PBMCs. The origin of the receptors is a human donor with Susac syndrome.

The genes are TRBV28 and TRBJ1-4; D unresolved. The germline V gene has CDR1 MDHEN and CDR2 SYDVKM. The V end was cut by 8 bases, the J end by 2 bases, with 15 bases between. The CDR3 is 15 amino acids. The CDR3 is CASGKGSETNEKLFF. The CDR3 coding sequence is TGTGCCAGCGGCAAGGGCAGCGAGACTAATGAAAAACTGTTTTTT.

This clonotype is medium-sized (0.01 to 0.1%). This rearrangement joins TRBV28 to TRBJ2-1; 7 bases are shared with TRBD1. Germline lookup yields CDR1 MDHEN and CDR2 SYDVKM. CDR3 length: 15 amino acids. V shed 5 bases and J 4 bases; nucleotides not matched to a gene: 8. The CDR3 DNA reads TGTGCCAGCAGTCTCGGACAGGAGATATACAATGAGCAGTTCTTC. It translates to CASSLGQEIYNEQFF.

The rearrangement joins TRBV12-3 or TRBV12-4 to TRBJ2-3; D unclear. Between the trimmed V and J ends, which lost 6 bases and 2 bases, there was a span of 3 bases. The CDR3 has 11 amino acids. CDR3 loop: CASRHTDTQYF. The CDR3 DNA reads TGTGCCAGCAGGCACACAGATACGCAGTATTTT.

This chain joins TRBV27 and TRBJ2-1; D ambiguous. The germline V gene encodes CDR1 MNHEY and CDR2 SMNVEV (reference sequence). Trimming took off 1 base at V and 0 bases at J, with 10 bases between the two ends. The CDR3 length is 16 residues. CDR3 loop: CASSLLAPSSYNEQFF. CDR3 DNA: TGTGCCAGCAGTTTATTGGCACCTAGCTCCTACAATGAGCAGTTCTTC.

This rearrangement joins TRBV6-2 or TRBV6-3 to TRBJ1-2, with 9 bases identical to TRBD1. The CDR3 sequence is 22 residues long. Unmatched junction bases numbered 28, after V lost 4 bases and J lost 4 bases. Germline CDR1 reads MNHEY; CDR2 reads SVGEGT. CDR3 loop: CASSSQGGQGRPFSVQGYGYTF. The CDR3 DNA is TGTGCCAGCAGTTCCCAAGGGGGACAGGGAAGACCATTTTCGGTGCAAGGCTATGGCTACACCTTC.

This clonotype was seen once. CDR3 loop: CASSYSVHTNTEAFF. CDR3 nucleotide sequence: TGTGCCAGCAGTTACTCGGTCCATACGAACACTGAAGCTTTCTTT. The chain links TRBV6-5 to TRBJ1-1; D gene unclear. This CDR3 region has 15 residues. V dropped 0 bases and J dropped 1 base, with 9 bases sitting between them. Germline V gene sequence: CDR1 MNHEY, CDR2 SVGAGI.

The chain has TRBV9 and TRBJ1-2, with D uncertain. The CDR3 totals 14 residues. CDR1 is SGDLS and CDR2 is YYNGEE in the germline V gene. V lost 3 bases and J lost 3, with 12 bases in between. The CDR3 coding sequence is TGTGCCAGCAGCGCCGGGAGGACGGACTATGGCTACACCTTC. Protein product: CASSAGRTDYGYTF. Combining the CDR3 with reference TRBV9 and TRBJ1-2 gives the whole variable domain DSGVTQTPKHLITATGQRVTLRCSPRSGDLSVYWYQQSLDQGLQFLIQYYNGEERAKGNILERFSAQQFPDLHSELNLSSLELGDSALYFCASSAGRTDYGYTFGSGTRLTVV.

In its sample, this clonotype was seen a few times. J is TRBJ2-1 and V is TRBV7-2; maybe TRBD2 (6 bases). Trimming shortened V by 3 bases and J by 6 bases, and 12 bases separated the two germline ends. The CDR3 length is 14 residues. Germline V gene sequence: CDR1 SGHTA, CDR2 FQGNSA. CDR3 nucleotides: TGTGCCAGCAGCTTGGCCGGGAGCAGCAATGAGCAGTTCTTC. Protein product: CASSLAGSSNEQFF.

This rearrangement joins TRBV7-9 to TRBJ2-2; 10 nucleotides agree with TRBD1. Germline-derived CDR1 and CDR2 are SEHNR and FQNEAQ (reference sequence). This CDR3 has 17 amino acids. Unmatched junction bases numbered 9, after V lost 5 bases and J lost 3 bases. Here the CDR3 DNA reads TGTGCCAGCAGCCGGGGACAGGGGAGATCGGACACCGGGGAGCTGTTTTTT. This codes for CASSRGQGRSDTGELFF.

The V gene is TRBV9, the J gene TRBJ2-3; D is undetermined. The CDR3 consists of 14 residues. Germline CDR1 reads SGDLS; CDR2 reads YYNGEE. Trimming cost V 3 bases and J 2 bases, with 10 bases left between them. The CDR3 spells CASSAEDPTDTQYF. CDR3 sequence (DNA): TGTGCCAGCAGCGCTGAAGACCCCACAGATACGCAGTATTTT.

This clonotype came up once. Here the CDR3 DNA reads TGTGCCAGCAGTCCCAGCTTCGGCGGCTTAGAGCAGTACTTC. Protein product: CASSPSFGGLEQYF. V is TRBV5-6 and J is TRBJ2-7; D unresolved. The ends were cut back, 5 bases at V and 7 bases at J, with 19 bases in the middle. The CDR3 covers 14 residues. Germline values: CDR1 SGHDT, CDR2 YYEEEE.

The CDR3 region is CASSLYPLSGKNSYEQYF. The DNA of the CDR3 is TGTGCCAGCAGCTTGTACCCTCTTAGCGGGAAGAACTCCTACGAGCAGTACTTC. The chain is built from TRBV7-6 and TRBJ2-7; 8 bases map to TRBD2. The CDR3 is 18 residues long. Germline CDR1 is SGHVS and CDR2 is FNYEAQ. Trimming at V came to 3 bases and at J to 0 bases, leaving 13 bases not matched to a gene.

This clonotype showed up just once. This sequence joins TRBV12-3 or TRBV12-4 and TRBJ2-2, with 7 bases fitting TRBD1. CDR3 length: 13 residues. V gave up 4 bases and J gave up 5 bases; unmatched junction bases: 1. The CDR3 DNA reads TGTGCCAGCAGTTACAGGGGAACCGGGGAGCTGTTTTTT. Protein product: CASSYRGTGELFF.

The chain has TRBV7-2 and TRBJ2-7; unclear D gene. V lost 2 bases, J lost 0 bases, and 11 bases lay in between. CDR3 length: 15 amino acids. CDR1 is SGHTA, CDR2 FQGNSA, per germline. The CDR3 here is CASSLYFRGSYEQYF. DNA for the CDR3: TGTGCCAGCAGCTTATATTTTCGAGGCTCCTACGAGCAGTACTTC.

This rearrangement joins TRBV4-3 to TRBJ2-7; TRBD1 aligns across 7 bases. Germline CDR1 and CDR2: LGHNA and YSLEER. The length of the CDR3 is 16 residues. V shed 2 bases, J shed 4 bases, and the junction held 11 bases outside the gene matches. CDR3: CASSQSLTTGPYEQYF. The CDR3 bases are TGCGCCAGCAGCCAATCCTTGACGACAGGGCCGTACGAGCAGTACTTC.

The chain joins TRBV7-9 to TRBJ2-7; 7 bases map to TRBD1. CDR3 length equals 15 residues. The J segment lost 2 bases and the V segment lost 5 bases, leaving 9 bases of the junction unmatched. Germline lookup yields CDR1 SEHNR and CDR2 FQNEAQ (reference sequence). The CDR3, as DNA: TGTGCCAGCAGCCAGTACCCGGGACAGACCTACGAGCAGTACTTC. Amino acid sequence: CASSQYPGQTYEQYF.

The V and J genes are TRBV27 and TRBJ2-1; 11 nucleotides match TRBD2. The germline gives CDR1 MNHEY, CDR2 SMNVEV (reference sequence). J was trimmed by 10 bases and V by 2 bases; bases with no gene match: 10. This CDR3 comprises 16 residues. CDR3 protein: CASSLGASGGTEEQFF. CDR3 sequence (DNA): TGTGCCAGCAGTTTAGGCGCTAGCGGGGGGACGGAAGAGCAGTTCTTC.

The CDR3 spells CASSTKAGYPYEQYF. The CDR3 coding sequence is TGTGCCAGTAGTACCAAAGCGGGATACCCCTACGAGCAGTACTTC. The chain links TRBV19 to TRBJ2-7; TRBD2 matches at 7 bases. Germline V gene data show CDR1 as LNHDA and CDR2 as SQIVND (reference sequence). V was pared by 4 bases and J by 2 bases, with 8 bases of the junction left unmatched. The CDR3 runs to 15 residues.

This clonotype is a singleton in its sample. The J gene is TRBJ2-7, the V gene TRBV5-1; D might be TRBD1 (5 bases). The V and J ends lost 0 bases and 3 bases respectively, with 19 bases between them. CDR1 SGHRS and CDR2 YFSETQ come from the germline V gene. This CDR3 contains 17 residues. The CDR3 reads CASSLESGPDGYYEQYF. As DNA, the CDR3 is TGCGCCAGCAGCTTGGAGTCAGGGCCCGACGGATACTACGAGCAGTACTTC.

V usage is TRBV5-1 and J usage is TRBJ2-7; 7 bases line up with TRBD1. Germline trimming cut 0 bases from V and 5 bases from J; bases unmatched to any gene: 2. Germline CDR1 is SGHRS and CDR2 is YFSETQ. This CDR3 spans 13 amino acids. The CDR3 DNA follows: TGCGCCAGCAGCTTGGACAGGGGCCACGAGCAGTACTTC. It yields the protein CASSLDRGHEQYF.

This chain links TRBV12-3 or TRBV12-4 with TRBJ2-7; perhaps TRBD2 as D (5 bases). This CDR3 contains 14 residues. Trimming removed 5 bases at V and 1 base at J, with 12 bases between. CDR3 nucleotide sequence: TGTGCCAGCAGTCTCGGGAACCCTTCCTACGAGCAGTACTTC. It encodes CASSLGNPSYEQYF.

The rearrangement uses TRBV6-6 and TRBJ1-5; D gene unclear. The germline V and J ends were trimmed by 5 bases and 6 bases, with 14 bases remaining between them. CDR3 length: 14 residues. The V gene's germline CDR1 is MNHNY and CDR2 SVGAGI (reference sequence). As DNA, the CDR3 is TGTGCCAGCAGTGCAGTGGGTGACGGTCAGCCCCAGCATTTT. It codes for CASSAVGDGQPQHF.

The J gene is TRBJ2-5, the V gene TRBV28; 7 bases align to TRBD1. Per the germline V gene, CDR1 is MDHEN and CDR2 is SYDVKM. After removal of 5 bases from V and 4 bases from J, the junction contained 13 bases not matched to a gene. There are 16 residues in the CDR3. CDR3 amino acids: CASSQTHRGSGETQYF. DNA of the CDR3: TGTGCCAGCAGTCAGACCCACAGGGGCTCCGGAGAGACCCAGTACTTC. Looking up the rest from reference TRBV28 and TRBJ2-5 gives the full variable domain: DVKVTQSSRYLVKRTGEKVFLECVQDMDHENMFWYRQDPGLGLRLIYFSYDVKMKEKGDIPEGYSVSREKKERFSLILESASTNQTSMYLCASSQTHRGSGETQYFGPGTRLLVL.

The CDR3 DNA is TGCGCCAGCAGTACGGACAGGGGGAATTTGCAGTACTTC. Translating it yields CASSTDRGNLQYF. The rearrangement uses TRBV5-1 and TRBJ2-7; 10 bases are shared with TRBD1. Trimming took 5 bases from V and 9 from J; bases not matched to a gene: 8. Germline CDR1 and CDR2: SGHRS and YFSETQ. This CDR3 contains 13 residues.

The CDR3 protein is CSASRTGATYEQYF. CDR3 sequence (DNA): TGCAGTGCTAGCCGGACGGGCGCGACCTACGAGCAGTACTTC. V and J are TRBV20-1 and TRBJ2-7, with D uncertain. Germline CDR1 is DFQATT and CDR2 is SNEGSKA (reference sequence). V was trimmed by 3 bases and J by 2 bases, leaving 14 bases between them. The CDR3 runs to 14 residues.

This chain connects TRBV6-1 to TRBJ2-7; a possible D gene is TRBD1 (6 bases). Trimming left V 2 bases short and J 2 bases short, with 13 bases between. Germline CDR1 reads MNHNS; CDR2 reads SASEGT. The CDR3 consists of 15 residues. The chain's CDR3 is CASSETGTPAYEQYF. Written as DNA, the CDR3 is TGTGCCAGCAGTGAAACCGGGACACCAGCCTACGAGCAGTACTTC.

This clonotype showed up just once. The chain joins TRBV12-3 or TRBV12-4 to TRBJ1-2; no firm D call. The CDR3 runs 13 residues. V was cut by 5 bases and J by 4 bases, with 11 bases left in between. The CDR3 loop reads CASSRQGGYGYTF. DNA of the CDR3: TGTGCCAGCAGTAGACAAGGCGGCTATGGCTACACCTTC.

In nucleotides, the CDR3 is TGCGCCAGCAGCCAAGGAGGTTGGGGGAGGGGCTCCTATAATTCACCCCTCCACTTT. This gives the protein CASSQGGWGRGSYNSPLHF. J is TRBJ1-6 and V is TRBV4-1, with D possibly TRBD1 on 5 matching bases. Germline CDR1 is MGHRA and CDR2 is YSYEKL. The CDR3 runs to 19 residues. Trimming removed 1 base from V and 0 bases from J, with 16 bases in between.